The entry below gives a single TCR beta chain sequence along with its context. What it binds is not known. Assay: immunoSEQ multiplex PCR; the TCRdb copy retains only in-frame clones and omits some. Of just over 60,000 clones listed, 75% to 90% are singletons. V was cut by 6 bases and J by 5 bases, with 14 bases left in between. CDR3 size: 14 residues. In germline, CDR1 is MDHEN, CDR2 SYDVKM. The data were obtained in a study of OX40 agonist ivuxolimab in advanced cancers. Study background: Ivuxolimab, an antibody that agonizes OX40 (CD134), was administered to the patients. Three patients showed partial responses: one hepatocellular carcinoma and two cutaneous melanoma cases. Whole-study findings and limits: With doses of 0.1 to 3.0 mg/kg, CD4+ and CD8+ blood T cells had undergone clonal expansion by week 6. Clonal expansion was among the lowest in partial responders at 0.1-3.0 mg/kg, especially CD8+.

The chain links TRBV28 to TRBJ1-3; D may be TRBD1 (6 bases). The sequence was collected from an adult with an advanced solid tumor such as melanoma, head and neck, liver or kidney cancer. The specimen was CD4+ or CD8+ T cells sorted from blood, collected in a trial of the OX40 agonist ivuxolimab. The CDR3 protein is CASRGGTIRNTIYF. Written as DNA, the CDR3 is TGTGCCAGCAGGGGCGGGACAATCAGAAACACCATATATTTT.